The entry below describes one TCR beta chain. Its antigen is undetermined. Here immunoSEQ multiplex PCR was the method, and the copy in TCRdb shows in-frame clones only, minus some. Here the sample spans some 150,000 clones, 88% being singletons. The data were taken from a study of T cell responses to AZD1222 COVID-19 vaccine. The ends were cut back, 1 base at V and 6 bases at J, with 14 bases in the middle. This CDR3 is built from 15 residues. Germline V gives CDR1 SGDLS, CDR2 YYNGEE. General study points: The study identified only five to seven AZD1222 recipients as seropositive at baseline. Following two doses of AZD1222, Spike-specific TCR breadth and depth rose.

The sequencing used peripheral blood, collected 28 days after the second AZD1222 dose. The chain carries TRBV9 and TRBJ2-1; the D gene is possibly TRBD2 (7 bases). The receptor's source is an adult who received the AZD1222 COVID-19 vaccine. The CDR3 reads CASSVSGGLGNEQFF. DNA of the CDR3: TGTGCCAGCAGCGTATCGGGGGGCTTGGGCAATGAGCAGTTCTTC.